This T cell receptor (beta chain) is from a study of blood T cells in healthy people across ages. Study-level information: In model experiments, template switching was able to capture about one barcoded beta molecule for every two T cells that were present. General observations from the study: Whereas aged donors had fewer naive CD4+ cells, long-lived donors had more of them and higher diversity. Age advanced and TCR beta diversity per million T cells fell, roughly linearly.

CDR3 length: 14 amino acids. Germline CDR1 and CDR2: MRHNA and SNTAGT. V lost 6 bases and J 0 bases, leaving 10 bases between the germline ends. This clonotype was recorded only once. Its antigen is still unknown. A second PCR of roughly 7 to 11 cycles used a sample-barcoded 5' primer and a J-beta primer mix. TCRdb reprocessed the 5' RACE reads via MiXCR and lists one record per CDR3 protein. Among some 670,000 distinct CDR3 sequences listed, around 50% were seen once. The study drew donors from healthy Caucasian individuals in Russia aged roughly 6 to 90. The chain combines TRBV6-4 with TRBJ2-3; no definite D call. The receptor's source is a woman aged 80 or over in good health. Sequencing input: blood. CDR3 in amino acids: CASSTTLSTDTQYF. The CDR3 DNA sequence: TGTGCCAGCAGCACGACACTTAGCACAGATACGCAGTATTTT.